This TCR beta chain is from a study of blood T cells in healthy people across ages. The study, taken as a whole, reports: Long-lived donors exceeded aged donors in naive CD4+ cells and diversity. TCR beta diversity, measured per million T cells, fell in a roughly linear way with age.

The sample holds a few counts of this clonotype. Its antigen is not known. A sample-barcoded 5' primer and a J-beta primer mix were used in a second PCR of about 6 to 11 cycles. TCRdb re-analysed the 5' RACE reads in MiXCR, keeping a single row per CDR3 protein. The sample consists of around 1,500,000 distinct CDR3 sequences, 42% of them appearing once. Germline assignment: CDR1 MNHNS and CDR2 SASEGT. The trim removed 3 bases at V and 5 bases at J, leaving 12 bases unmatched. The CDR3 consists of 16 residues. This chain joins TRBV6-1 and TRBJ1-2; 7 bases align to TRBD1. The sequenced material came from blood. This receptor was obtained from a young woman in good health. The CDR3 spells CASSETGNAGFYGYTF. The DNA of the CDR3 is TGTGCCAGCAGTGAGACAGGGAACGCCGGATTTTATGGCTACACCTTC.